This TCR beta chain was observed in a study of T cell responses to AZD1222 COVID-19 vaccine. General study results and limits: Sampling captured repertoires only after the peak T cell response. It should be noted that donors were predominantly white British and more often female, and clonal diversity was possibly underestimated.

Repertoires were generated with immunoSEQ multiplex PCR, while TCRdb's copy carries only in-frame clones and drops some. The sample has around 130,000 clones, approximately 88% seen once. Worth noting for this clone: Antigen: not known.

Germline CDR1 and CDR2: GTSNPN and SVGIG (reference sequence). The CDR3 has 11 amino acids. Trimming removed 1 base from V and 4 bases from J, with 2 bases in between. The receptor was isolated from an adult who received the AZD1222 COVID-19 vaccine. V gene TRBV30 combines with J gene TRBJ2-1; D remains ambiguous. The specimen was peripheral blood, collected 28 days after the second AZD1222 dose. The CDR3 DNA sequence: TGTGCCTGGAGTGGGTACAATGAGCAGTTCTTC. This sequence encodes CAWSGYNEQFF.